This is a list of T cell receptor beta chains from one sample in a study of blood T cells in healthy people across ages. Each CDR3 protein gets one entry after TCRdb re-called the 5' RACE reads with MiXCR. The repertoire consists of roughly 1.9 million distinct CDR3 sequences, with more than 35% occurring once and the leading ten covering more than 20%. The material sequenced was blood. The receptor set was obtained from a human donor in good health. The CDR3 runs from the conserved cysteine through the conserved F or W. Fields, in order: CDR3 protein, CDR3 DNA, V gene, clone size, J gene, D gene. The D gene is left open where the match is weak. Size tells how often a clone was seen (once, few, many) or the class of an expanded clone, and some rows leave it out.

CDR3: CASSPQGTTTDTQYF; DNA: TGTGCCAGCAGCCCGCAGGGGACTACCACAGATACGCAGTATTTT; V: TRBV7-3; size: few; J: TRBJ2-3; D: -
CDR3: CATSRDLGMNTEAFF; DNA: TGTGCCACCAGCAGAGATCTTGGGATGAACACTGAAGCTTTCTTT; V: TRBV15; size: -; J: TRBJ1-1; D: -
CDR3: CASSLSGAGTDTQYF; DNA: TGTGCCAGCAGTTTAAGCGGAGCAGGGACAGATACGCAGTATTTT; V: TRBV28; size: -; J: TRBJ2-3; D: -
CDR3: CAIRGVDEQFF; DNA: TGTGCCATCAGAGGGGTCGATGAGCAGTTCTTC; V: TRBV10-3; size: -; J: TRBJ2-1; D: -
CDR3: CSVESEQFF; DNA: TGCAGCGTTGAATCTGAGCAGTTCTTC; V: TRBV29-1; size: once; J: TRBJ2-1; D: -
CDR3: CAISVPRGGANYGYTF; DNA: TGTGCCATCAGTGTTCCCAGGGGGGGAGCTAACTATGGCTACACCTTC; V: TRBV10-3; size: -; J: TRBJ1-2; D: TRBD1
CDR3: CASSKVDVTCPPIWIFYEQYF; DNA: TGTGCCAGCAGCAAAGTCGACGTTACCTGCCCCCCTATATGGATATTCTACGAGCAGTACTTC; V: TRBV21-1; size: -; J: TRBJ2-7; D: -
CDR3: CASSVAPVRTGELFF; DNA: TGTGCCAGCAGCGTAGCGCCAGTACGGACCGGGGAGCTGTTTTTT; V: TRBV9; size: -; J: TRBJ2-2; D: -
CDR3: CAVGYSNQPQHF; DNA: TGTGCAGTGGGCTATAGCAATCAGCCCCAGCATTTT; V: TRBV6-5; size: -; J: TRBJ1-5; D: -
CDR3: CASSEDPGGTQTQYF; DNA: TGTGCCAGCAGTGAAGATCCAGGGGGCACCCAGACCCAGTACTTC; V: TRBV6-1; size: -; J: TRBJ2-5; D: TRBD1
CDR3: CASSHSGVPYEQYF; DNA: TGTGCCAGCAGCCACAGCGGGGTACCCTACGAGCAGTACTTC; V: TRBV7-2; size: -; J: TRBJ2-7; D: TRBD2
CDR3: CASSSSAGSTDTQYF; DNA: TGTGCCAGCAGCTCTTCAGCGGGCAGCACAGATACGCAGTATTTT; V: TRBV7-3; size: many; J: TRBJ2-3; D: -
CDR3: CASSSLGQGNGYTF; DNA: TGTGCCAGCAGTTCCCTCGGACAGGGAAATGGCTACACCTTC; V: TRBV12-3/TRBV12-4; size: few; J: TRBJ1-2; D: TRBD1
CDR3: CANSFAETQYF; DNA: TGTGCCAACAGTTTCGCGGAGACCCAGTACTTC; V: TRBV12-3/TRBV12-4; size: few; J: TRBJ2-5; D: -
CDR3: CASTNDRPVSYEQYF; DNA: TGTGCCAGCACCAACGACAGGCCAGTCTCCTACGAGCAGTACTTC; V: TRBV7-2; size: -; J: TRBJ2-7; D: -
CDR3: CSSEWGARETQYF; DNA: TGCAGCTCGGAGTGGGGGGCCCGGGAGACCCAGTACTTC; V: TRBV29-1; size: -; J: TRBJ2-5; D: -
CDR3: CAIRGTGARDNEQYF; DNA: TGTGCCATCAGGGGCACAGGGGCTAGGGATAATGAGCAGTACTTC; V: TRBV10-3; size: few; J: TRBJ2-5; D: TRBD1
CDR3: CASSQVRTGSAKLFF; DNA: TGCGCCAGCAGCCAAGTCCGGACAGGGAGTGCAAAACTGTTTTTT; V: TRBV4-3; size: -; J: TRBJ1-4; D: TRBD1
CDR3: CASSPNAGTYNEQFF; DNA: TGTGCCAGCAGCCCTAATGCGGGGACTTACAATGAGCAGTTCTTC; V: TRBV7-3; size: -; J: TRBJ2-1; D: -
CDR3: CASSLAPAAETQYF; DNA: TGTGCCAGCAGCTTAGCTCCGGCGGCGGAGACCCAGTACTTC; V: TRBV7-2; size: few; J: TRBJ2-5; D: -
CDR3: CASSFSGAHTDTQYF; DNA: TGTGCCAGCAGCTTTAGCGGGGCCCACACAGATACGCAGTATTTT; V: TRBV7-3; size: few; J: TRBJ2-3; D: TRBD2
CDR3: CASSQGPNVEPQHF; DNA: TGTGCCAGCAGCCAAGGACCGAACGTAGAGCCCCAGCATTTT; V: TRBV4-2; size: few; J: TRBJ1-5; D: -
CDR3: CASRGDRGHGYTF; DNA: TGTGCCAGCAGGGGGGACAGGGGGCATGGCTACACCTTC; V: TRBV7-2; size: few; J: TRBJ1-2; D: TRBD1
CDR3: CASSDSSSYEQYF; DNA: TGTGCCAGCAGCGATAGCAGCTCCTACGAGCAGTACTTC; V: TRBV6-1; size: few; J: TRBJ2-7; D: -
CDR3: CAISHTYESTDTQYF; DNA: TGTGCCATCAGCCATACTTACGAAAGCACAGATACGCAGTATTTT; V: TRBV10-3; size: -; J: TRBJ2-3; D: -
CDR3: CASSPVQGSHTEAFF; DNA: TGTGCCAGCAGCCCGGTTCAGGGGTCGCACACTGAAGCTTTCTTT; V: TRBV11-2; size: -; J: TRBJ1-1; D: -
CDR3: CASTWQGGDEKLFF; DNA: TGTGCCAGCACTTGGCAGGGGGGTGATGAAAAACTGTTTTTT; V: TRBV25-1; size: -; J: TRBJ1-4; D: TRBD1
CDR3: CSASADRGTDTRYF; DNA: TGCAGTGCTAGCGCGGACAGGGGGACAGATACGCGGTATTTT; V: TRBV20-1; size: -; J: TRBJ2-3; D: TRBD1
CDR3: CSSTRPGEAFF; DNA: TGCAGCAGCACCAGACCCGGTGAAGCTTTCTTT; V: TRBV29-1; size: few; J: TRBJ1-1; D: -
CDR3: CASTIPGDNVETQYF; DNA: TGTGCCAGCACCATCCCCGGGGACAATGTAGAGACCCAGTACTTC; V: TRBV7-8; size: -; J: TRBJ2-5; D: -
CDR3: CASSLRTGSGNTIYF; DNA: TGTGCCAGCAGCTTACGGACAGGCTCTGGAAACACCATATATTTT; V: TRBV7-2; size: -; J: TRBJ1-3; D: TRBD1
CDR3: CASSRGGGLYEQYF; DNA: TGTGCCAGCAGCCGGGGAGGGGGCCTCTACGAGCAGTACTTC; V: TRBV4-2; size: -; J: TRBJ2-7; D: -
CDR3: CASSLTGGYSYNEQFF; DNA: TGTGCCAGTAGCTTGACGGGGGGCTATTCCTACAATGAGCAGTTCTTC; V: TRBV11-2; size: -; J: TRBJ2-1; D: -
CDR3: CASSPDGGGVLTDTQYF; DNA: TGTGCCAGCAGCCCCGACGGGGGAGGGGTCCTCACAGATACGCAGTATTTT; V: TRBV4-2; size: -; J: TRBJ2-3; D: TRBD2
CDR3: CASSQEPTSGYNEQYF; DNA: TGTGCCAGCAGCCAAGAACCGACTAGCGGTTACAATGAGCAGTACTTC; V: TRBV4-2; size: -; J: TRBJ2-5; D: TRBD2
CDR3: CASSLREGNGYGYTF; DNA: TGTGCCAGCAGTTTAAGAGAGGGGAACGGCTATGGCTACACCTTC; V: TRBV7-8; size: -; J: TRBJ1-2; D: -
CDR3: CAISESEGGTYEQYF; DNA: TGTGCCATCAGTGAATCGGAAGGGGGAACCTACGAGCAGTACTTC; V: TRBV10-3; size: few; J: TRBJ2-7; D: -
CDR3: CSARAEGQGANQPQHF; DNA: TGCAGTGCTAGAGCAGAAGGACAGGGCGCAAATCAGCCCCAGCATTTT; V: TRBV20-1; size: -; J: TRBJ1-5; D: TRBD1
CDR3: CASSPPGTSESRDGYTF; DNA: TGTGCCAGCTCACCGCCCGGGACATCGGAGAGTCGGGATGGCTACACCTTC; V: TRBV18; size: few; J: TRBJ1-2; D: -
CDR3: CASSLGYSYNEQFF; DNA: TGTGCCAGCAGTTTGGGTTACTCCTACAATGAGCAGTTCTTC; V: TRBV7-9; size: many; J: TRBJ2-1; D: -
CDR3: CASSQNTGTLETQFF; DNA: TGTGCCAGCAGCCAAAATACCGGGACTCTTGAGACCCAGTTCTTC; V: TRBV4-2; size: few; J: TRBJ2-1; D: -
CDR3: CASSHPGQGTYGYTF; DNA: TGCGCCAGCAGCCACCCCGGACAGGGAACCTATGGCTACACCTTC; V: TRBV4-1; size: -; J: TRBJ1-2; D: TRBD1
CDR3: CASSPPTFPDTQYF; DNA: TGTGCCAGCTCACCACCGACCTTCCCAGATACGCAGTATTTT; V: TRBV18; size: -; J: TRBJ2-3; D: -
CDR3: CASSLVFVGDTQYF; DNA: TGTGCCAGCAGCTTGGTGTTCGTGGGCGATACGCAGTATTTT; V: TRBV5-5; size: few; J: TRBJ2-3; D: -
CDR3: CASRAATGNEQFF; DNA: TGCGCCAGCAGAGCCGCAACGGGGAATGAGCAGTTCTTC; V: TRBV5-1; size: -; J: TRBJ2-1; D: -
CDR3: CASSHTSGPGYEQFF; DNA: TGCGCCAGCAGCCATACTAGCGGGCCTGGATATGAGCAGTTCTTC; V: TRBV4-3; size: -; J: TRBJ2-1; D: TRBD2
CDR3: CASSLAIWGHGELFF; DNA: TGTGCCAGCAGCTTAGCGATCTGGGGTCACGGGGAGCTGTTTTTT; V: TRBV7-2; size: -; J: TRBJ2-2; D: -
CDR3: CASSAVRTSTDTQYF; DNA: TGTGCCAGCAGCGCGGTCCGAACTAGCACAGATACGCAGTATTTT; V: TRBV9; size: few; J: TRBJ2-3; D: -
CDR3: CASSLEGIRNGYTF; DNA: TGTGCCAGCAGCTTAGAGGGGATTCGTAATGGCTACACCTTC; V: TRBV7-2; size: many; J: TRBJ1-2; D: -
CDR3: CASSPTGQAVYEQYF; DNA: TGTGCCAGCAGCCCGACGGGACAGGCCGTCTACGAGCAGTACTTC; V: TRBV5-5; size: -; J: TRBJ2-7; D: TRBD1
CDR3: CASRGFGGWEETQYF; DNA: TGTGCCAGCAGGGGCTTTGGGGGCTGGGAAGAGACCCAGTACTTC; V: TRBV7-9; size: -; J: TRBJ2-5; D: -
CDR3: CASRAGGDEQFF; DNA: TGTGCCAGCAGGGCAGGGGGCGATGAGCAGTTCTTC; V: TRBV6-1; size: -; J: TRBJ2-1; D: TRBD1
CDR3: CASSQFGGASSYEQYF; DNA: TGTGCCAGCAGCCAATTTGGAGGGGCGAGCTCCTACGAGCAGTACTTC; V: TRBV3-1; size: few; J: TRBJ2-7; D: -
CDR3: CASSYWGDRASNQPQHF; DNA: TGTGCCAGCAGTTACTGGGGGGACAGGGCGAGCAATCAGCCCCAGCATTTT; V: TRBV6-6; size: -; J: TRBJ1-5; D: TRBD1
CDR3: CSARDRKGDGYTF; DNA: TGCAGTGCTAGAGACAGGAAGGGGGATGGCTACACCTTC; V: TRBV20-1; size: few; J: TRBJ1-2; D: -